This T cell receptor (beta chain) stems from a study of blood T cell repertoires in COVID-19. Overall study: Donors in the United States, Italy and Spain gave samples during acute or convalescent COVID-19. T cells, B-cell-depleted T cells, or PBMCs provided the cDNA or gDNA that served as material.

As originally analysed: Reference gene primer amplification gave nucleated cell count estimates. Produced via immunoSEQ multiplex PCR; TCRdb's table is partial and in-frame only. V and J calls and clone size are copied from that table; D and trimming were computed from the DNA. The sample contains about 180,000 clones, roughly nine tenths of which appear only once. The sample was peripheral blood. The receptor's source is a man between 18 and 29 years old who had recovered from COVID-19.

The CDR3 loop is CASSQPGTSYEQYF. The DNA of the CDR3 is TGTGCCAGCAGCCAACCCGGGACTTCCTACGAGCAGTACTTC. The chain carries TRBV5-8 and TRBJ2-7, with D tentatively TRBD2 (6 bases). The V gene's germline CDR1 is SGHTS and CDR2 YDEGEE. The CDR3 is 14 residues long. Trimming pared 4 bases from V and 1 base from J, leaving 12 bases between.